Each of the 32 T cell receptor beta chains below was sequenced from the same sample in a study of T cell responses to AZD1222 COVID-19 vaccine. The data were produced by immunoSEQ multiplex PCR, yet TCRdb's version contains in-frame clones alone and is incomplete. The sample records more than 150,000 clones, about 92% being singletons. The sequenced sample was peripheral blood, obtained on day 0 of AZD1222 vaccination. The origin of the receptors is an adult in good health.

The V gene is TRBV9, the J gene TRBJ2-3, with D tentatively TRBD1 (5 bases). Germline-derived CDR1 and CDR2 are SGDLS and YYNGEE. This CDR3 spans 15 amino acids. The V gene lost 4 bases and the J gene lost 2 bases, with 14 bases spanning the gap. CDR3 sequence (DNA): TGTGCCAGCAGCATAGACAGCGTTCCCACAGATACGCAGTATTTT. It specifies CASSIDSVPTDTQYF.

This clone was seen a single time. V is TRBV28 and J is TRBJ1-2; D not certain. The V gene's germline CDR1 is MDHEN and CDR2 SYDVKM. The V and J ends lost 3 bases and 10 bases respectively, with 15 bases between them. The CDR3 has 13 amino acids. In nucleotides, the CDR3 is TGTGCCAGCAGTTTTTCGGCTGAGCTTGACTACACCTTC. Translation gives CASSFSAELDYTF.

This chain joins TRBV6-1 and TRBJ1-6; D is perhaps TRBD1 (6 bases). Trimming took off 3 bases at V and 10 bases at J, with 16 bases between the two ends. Looked up from germline, CDR1 is MNHNS and CDR2 is SASEGT. CDR3 size: 15 residues. This CDR3 reads CASSDGGQEVSPLHF. CDR3 DNA: TGTGCCAGCAGTGACGGGGGGCAAGAGGTATCACCCCTCCACTTT.

The genes are TRBV4-2 and TRBJ1-1, with 7 nucleotides matching TRBD1. CDR1 and CDR2 from the germline V gene are LGHNA and YNFKEQ. Germline trimming cut 1 base from V and 3 bases from J; bases unmatched to any gene: 11. CDR3 length: 17 amino acids. The CDR3, as DNA: TGTGCCAGCAGCCAAGTTTTAGGGGGCAGGTTCGACACTGAAGCTTTCTTT. It translates to CASSQVLGGRFDTEAFF.

The chain couples TRBV6-5 to TRBJ1-2, with TRBD1 as a possible D gene (5 bases). Trimming took 7 bases from V and 5 from J, leaving 17 bases between them. CDR1 and CDR2 (germline): MNHEY, SVGAGI. The CDR3 consists of 14 residues. The CDR3 DNA reads TGTGCCAGCACCCTGGTGCGGGGCGGGTATGGCTACACCTTC. It yields the protein CASTLVRGGYGYTF.

This clone was seen just once. The gene calls are TRBV2 and TRBJ2-2; TRBD2 might be the D (6 bases). CDR1 SNHLY and CDR2 FYNNEI come from the germline V gene. The CDR3 is made up of 14 amino acids. Trimming removed 4 bases from V and 4 bases from J, with 10 bases in between. The CDR3 DNA is TGTGCCAGCAGTGCGGGGGAGGTCACCGGGGAGCTGTTTTTT. Amino acid sequence: CASSAGEVTGELFF. Full variable domain (missing parts from reference TRBV2 and TRBJ2-2): EPEVTQTPSHQVTQMGQEVILRCVPISNHLYFYWYRQILGQKVEFLVSFYNNEISEKSEIFDDQFSVERPDGSNFTLKIRSTKLEDSAMYFCASSAGEVTGELFFGEGSRLTVL.

The gene calls are TRBV18 and TRBJ1-2; D remains ambiguous. The CDR3 loop spans 14 amino acids. V was trimmed by 2 bases and J by 8 bases, leaving 15 bases between them. CDR1 and CDR2 from the germline V gene are KGHSH and LQKENI. CDR3 DNA sequence: TGTGCCAGCTCACCAACGGAGCTCCGGAGAGGCTACACCTTC. Protein: CASSPTELRRGYTF.

This chain connects TRBV7-6 to TRBJ1-1; perhaps TRBD1 as D (5 bases). CDR1 is SGHVS and CDR2 is FNYEAQ in the germline V gene. Deletions cut 9 bases from V and 0 bases from J, with 11 bases between. The CDR3 totals 13 residues. The CDR3 sequence is CASLPGLNTEAFF. The DNA of the CDR3 is TGTGCCAGTCTCCCAGGGTTGAACACTGAAGCTTTCTTT.

This chain joins TRBV11-2 and TRBJ2-5; D unresolved. Germline V gene data show CDR1 as SGHAT and CDR2 as FQNNGV. This CDR3 comprises 14 residues. Between the trimmed V and J ends, which lost 7 bases and 1 base, there was a span of 13 bases. The CDR3 nucleotides read TGTGCCAGCATCTACCCTCCCCTCCAAGAGACCCAGTACTTC. Translated, it gives CASIYPPLQETQYF.

The CDR3 loop is CASTTGEVLENSPLHF. CDR3 bases: TGTGCCAGCACCACAGGGGAAGTCCTAGAAAATTCACCCCTCCACTTT. The chain employs TRBV28 and TRBJ1-6, with 7 positions matching TRBD1. Germline CDR1 reads MDHEN; CDR2 reads SYDVKM. This CDR3 has 16 amino acids. V was clipped by 7 bases and J by 7 bases; unmatched bases: 13.

The V gene is TRBV7-9, the J gene TRBJ1-4, with 9 nucleotides matching TRBD1. After removal of 1 base from V and 5 bases from J, the junction contained 2 bases not matched to a gene. CDR3 size: 15 residues. CDR1 is SEHNR, CDR2 FQNEAQ, per germline (reference sequence). The CDR3 DNA follows: TGTGCCAGCAGCTTAGGACAGGGGGGGAATGAAAAACTGTTTTTT. This codes for CASSLGQGGNEKLFF.

The J gene is TRBJ1-2, the V gene TRBV24-1; TRBD1 agrees at 7 bases. Germline V CDR1 and CDR2: KGHDR, SFDVKD. V lost 2 bases to trimming and J lost 6 bases; unmatched junction nucleotides: 5. This CDR3 contains 14 residues. For the CDR3, the DNA is TGTGCCACCAGTGATTGGAACAGGGGAGATGGCTACACCTTC. It is translated as CATSDWNRGDGYTF.

The chain uses TRBV9 and TRBJ1-2; maybe TRBD1 (6 bases). V shed 3 bases and J shed 8 bases, with 20 bases lying between them. The CDR3 is 15 amino acids. Germline V CDR1 and CDR2: SGDLS, YYNGEE. The CDR3 DNA follows: TGTGCCAGCAGCGCTTCAGGGGTCTCCTGGGGAGGCTACACCTTC. Its protein product is CASSASGVSWGGYTF.

The V gene is TRBV7-2, the J gene TRBJ1-1; 10 positions agree with TRBD1. Germline V lookup: CDR1 SGHTA, CDR2 FQGNSA. V gave up 5 bases and J gave up 1 base; unmatched junction bases: 4. The CDR3 length is 15 residues. The CDR3 sequence: CASSLGQGGNTEAFF. In DNA form, the CDR3 reads TGTGCCAGCAGCCTTGGACAGGGGGGGAACACTGAAGCTTTCTTT.

V gene TRBV5-4 combines with J gene TRBJ1-3; tentatively, D is TRBD1 (6 bases). The CDR3 consists of 14 residues. Germline V gene sequence: CDR1 SGHNT, CDR2 YYREEE (reference sequence). Trimming took 1 base from V and 3 from J, leaving 8 bases between them. The CDR3 is CASSLQGGGNTIYF. Here the CDR3 DNA reads TGTGCCAGCAGCTTGCAAGGGGGTGGAAACACCATATATTTT. Variable domain in full (rest from reference TRBV5-4 and TRBJ1-3): ETGVTQSPTHLIKTRGQQVTLRCSSQSGHNTVSWYQQALGQGPQFIFQYYREEENGRGNFPPRFSGLQFPNYSSELNVNALELDDSALYLCASSLQGGGNTIYFGEGSWLTVV.

The rearrangement uses TRBV19 and TRBJ2-3; D remains unclear. Germline lookup yields CDR1 LNHDA and CDR2 SQIVND (reference sequence). This CDR3 has 14 amino acids. V lost 7 bases and J lost 2, with 13 bases in between. The chain's CDR3 is CASKNQRTTDTQYF. In DNA, the CDR3 is TGTGCCAGTAAAAATCAGCGAACCACAGATACGCAGTATTTT.

J is TRBJ1-4 and V is TRBV11-2; TRBD1 agrees at 8 bases. Germline CDR1 SGHAT, CDR2 FQNNGV. The CDR3 is 15 residues long. With V trimmed by 2 bases and J by 7 bases, 6 bases remained unmatched. CDR3 coding DNA: TGTGCCAGCAGCTTATGGACAGGGAGGGGTGAAAAACTGTTTTTT. It is translated as CASSLWTGRGEKLFF.

The chain employs TRBV6-2 or TRBV6-3 and TRBJ1-2; TRBD1 matches 9 bases. V shed 2 bases and J 4 bases; nucleotides not matched to a gene: 14. CDR1 is MNHEY and CDR2 is SVGEGT in the germline V gene. The CDR3 has 18 residues. CDR3 DNA: TGTGCCAGCAGTTACAACCGGGACAGGGACTGGGGGCCCTATGGCTACACCTTC. Amino acids: CASSYNRDRDWGPYGYTF.

The chain links TRBV11-2 to TRBJ2-7; 13 bases agree with TRBD2. This CDR3 has 16 residues. Per germline, CDR1 SGHAT and CDR2 FQNNGV. J gave up 6 bases and V 4 bases, and 9 bases lay outside the gene matches. This chain's CDR3 is CASSSGTSGTVGEQYF. CDR3 nucleotide sequence: TGTGCCAGCAGCTCCGGGACTAGCGGGACCGTTGGCGAGCAGTACTTC.

A single count supports this clone. CDR3 protein: CASRSTGDGYTF. CDR3 coding DNA: TGTGCCAGCAGGTCGACAGGGGATGGCTACACCTTC. The gene calls are TRBV3-1 (or the pseudogene TRBV3-2) and TRBJ1-2; 8 bases agree with TRBD1. The germline V gene has CDR1 LGHDT and CDR2 YNNKEL (reference sequence). The V and J ends lost 6 bases and 6 bases, in that order; junction bases with no gene match: 3. This CDR3 spans 12 amino acids.

The CDR3: CASSQPRTGPSSYNEQFF. Written as DNA, the CDR3 is TGTGCCAGCAGCCAACCCCGGACAGGCCCCAGCTCCTACAATGAGCAGTTCTTC. The chain is built from TRBV16 and TRBJ2-1; 7 nucleotides agree with TRBD1. The CDR3 covers 18 residues. CDR1 and CDR2 from the germline V gene are KGHSY and FQNENV. The V segment lost 2 bases and the J segment 0 bases; nucleotides outside the gene matches: 10.

In its sample, this clone was seen a few times. The CDR3 sequence: CASSLESEYEQYF. The CDR3 coding sequence is TGTGCCAGCAGCTTAGAATCTGAATACGAGCAGTACTTC. V is TRBV7-9 and J is TRBJ2-7; D call uncertain. Trimming pared 1 base from V and 4 bases from J, leaving 8 bases between. CDR1 is SEHNR and CDR2 is FQNEAQ in the germline V gene (reference sequence). This CDR3 is built from 13 residues.

This chain uses TRBV6-5 with TRBJ1-2; D is possibly TRBD1 (6 bases). CDR1 is MNHEY, CDR2 SVGAGI, per germline. This CDR3 contains 13 residues. V dropped 4 bases and J dropped 8 bases, with 14 bases sitting between them. CDR3 in DNA: TGTGCCAGCAGTTCCCTCCCAGGGGACGGCTACACCTTC. Residues: CASSSLPGDGYTF.

The V and J genes are TRBV11-2 and TRBJ1-1; tentatively, D is TRBD1 (5 bases). The CDR3 totals 18 residues. Germline V CDR1 and CDR2: SGHAT, FQNNGV. Trimming shortened V by 5 bases and J by 8 bases, and 30 bases separated the two germline ends. CDR3 residues: CASSPYGVTDAEYLEAFF. The CDR3, as DNA: TGTGCCAGCAGCCCATACGGAGTGACAGATGCCGAGTATTTAGAAGCTTTCTTT.

The CDR3 nucleotides are TGTGCCAGCAGTTACTCTTCGACAGACTATGGCTACACCTTC. Translated, it gives CASSYSSTDYGYTF. The V call is TRBV6-5, the J call TRBJ1-2; D may be TRBD1 (5 bases). The V gene's germline CDR1 is MNHEY and CDR2 SVGAGI. Trimming cost V 0 bases and J 3 bases, with 8 bases left between them. The CDR3 runs 14 residues.

The chain couples TRBV5-1 to TRBJ1-1; D remains ambiguous. CDR1 is SGHRS and CDR2 is YFSETQ in the germline V gene. The CDR3 extends over 13 amino acids. V lost 2 bases to trimming and J lost 1 base, with 6 bases between them. CDR3 bases: TGCGCCAGCAGCTTTCCCGGGAACACTGAAGCTTTCTTT. This gives the protein CASSFPGNTEAFF. The variable domain in full, completed from reference TRBV5-1 and TRBJ1-1, reads KAGVTQTPRYLIKTRGQQVTLSCSPISGHRSVSWYQQTPGQGLQFLFEYFSETQRNKGNFPGRFSGRQFSNSRSEMNVSTLELGDSALYLCASSFPGNTEAFFGQGTRLTVV.

The chain couples TRBV25-1 to TRBJ2-7; no clear D. This CDR3 comprises 12 residues. In germline, CDR1 is MGHDK, CDR2 SYGVNS. V lost 4 bases and J 4 bases, leaving 8 bases between the germline ends. This CDR3 is CASSGRAYEQYF. The CDR3 DNA sequence: TGTGCCAGCAGTGGGCGAGCTTACGAGCAGTACTTC.

CDR3 DNA sequence: TGTGCCACCCTCTGGACAGTGAACACTGAAGCTTTCTTT. This codes for CATLWTVNTEAFF. The chain uses TRBV6-5 and TRBJ1-1, with D possibly TRBD1 on 6 matching bases. The germline V gene encodes CDR1 MNHEY and CDR2 SVGAGI. Deletions cut 10 bases from V and 0 bases from J, with 12 bases between. CDR3 size: 13 residues.

The V gene is TRBV7-3, the J gene TRBJ2-1; maybe TRBD1 (5 bases). The germline V gene has CDR1 SGHTA and CDR2 FQGTGA. V was shortened by 5 bases and J by 10 bases, with 12 bases between the two germline ends. The CDR3 length is 12 residues. CDR3 coding DNA: TGTGCCAGCAGCCCCGGACAAAGCGAGCAGTTCTTC. This sequence encodes CASSPGQSEQFF.

In DNA form, the CDR3 reads TGTGCCAGCAGCTTAGCTGGGTCTGGAAACACCATATATTTT. Its translation: CASSLAGSGNTIYF. The V and J genes are TRBV7-2 and TRBJ1-3; D call uncertain. This CDR3 is built from 14 residues. V was shortened by 0 bases and J by 1 base, with 4 bases between the two germline ends. Germline V gene sequence: CDR1 SGHTA, CDR2 FQGNSA.

The chain links TRBV3-1 (or the pseudogene TRBV3-2) to TRBJ2-5; 14 bases match TRBD2. V lost 1 base, J lost 5 bases, and 9 bases stayed unmatched. The CDR3 has 18 amino acids. Per the germline V gene, CDR1 is LGHDT and CDR2 is YNNKEL (reference sequence). The CDR3 nucleotides are TGTGCCAGCAGCCAAGTGGGACTAGCGGGAGTACCTGGGGAGACCCAGTACTTC. Protein product: CASSQVGLAGVPGETQYF.

This sequence joins TRBV3-1 (or the pseudogene TRBV3-2) and TRBJ1-1; no clear D. Germline assignment: CDR1 LGHDT and CDR2 YNNKEL (reference sequence). Deletions cut 0 bases from V and 1 base from J, with 15 bases between. The CDR3 contains 17 residues. The CDR3 bases are TGTGCCAGCAGCCAAGATCTAGAAAGTACAAGGAACACTGAAGCTTTCTTT. This gives the protein CASSQDLESTRNTEAFF.